This T cell receptor beta chain was sequenced for a study of cytomegalovirus exposure and HLA in healthy donors. Findings and limits, study-wide: Another analysis was done later, and it associated more than 15,000 TCR beta sequences with HLA alleles at 0.05 false discovery rate. Most CMV-associated TCR beta chains were later found to appear HLA-restricted.

This clone was detected only once. As yet, its antigen is unknown. The CDR3 has 13 amino acids. Trimming took 5 bases from V and 1 from J, leaving 11 bases between them. Germline CDR1 is SQVTM and CDR2 is ANQGSEA. The PCR used 60 Vbeta and 13 Jbeta primers. Sequenced by immunoSEQ multiplex PCR; TCRdb stores in-frame clones only, minus some. This sample has roughly 220,000 clones, with about four fifths found just once. This receptor was identified in a man aged 25-40 years in good health and CMV-seronegative. Sequencing was performed on PBMCs. V usage is TRBV29-1 and J usage is TRBJ1-1; tentative D call: TRBD1 (5 bases). The CDR3 is CSVSRTGNTEAFF. The CDR3 DNA reads TGCAGCGTTAGTCGAACAGGGAACACTGAAGCTTTCTTT.